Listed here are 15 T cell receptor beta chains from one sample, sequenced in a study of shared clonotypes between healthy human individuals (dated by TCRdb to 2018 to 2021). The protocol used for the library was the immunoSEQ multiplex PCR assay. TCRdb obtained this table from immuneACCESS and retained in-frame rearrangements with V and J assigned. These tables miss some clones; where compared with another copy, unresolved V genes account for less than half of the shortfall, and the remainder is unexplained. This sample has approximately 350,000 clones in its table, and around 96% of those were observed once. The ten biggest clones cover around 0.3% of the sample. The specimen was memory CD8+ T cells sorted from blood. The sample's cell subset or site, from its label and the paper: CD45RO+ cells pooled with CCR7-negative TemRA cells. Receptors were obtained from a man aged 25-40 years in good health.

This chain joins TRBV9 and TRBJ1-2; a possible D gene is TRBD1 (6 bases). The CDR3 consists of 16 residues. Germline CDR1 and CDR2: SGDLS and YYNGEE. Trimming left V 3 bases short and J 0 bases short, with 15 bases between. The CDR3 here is CASSATGSPPNYGYTF. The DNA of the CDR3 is TGTGCCAGCAGCGCTACAGGGAGCCCCCCTAACTATGGCTACACCTTC.

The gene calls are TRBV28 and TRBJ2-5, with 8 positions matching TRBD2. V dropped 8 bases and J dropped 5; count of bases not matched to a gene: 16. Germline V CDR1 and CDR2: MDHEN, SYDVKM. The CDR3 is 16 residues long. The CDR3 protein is CASSLTGGPFLETQYF. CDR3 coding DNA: TGTGCCAGCTCACTTACGGGAGGGCCATTTTTGGAGACCCAGTACTTC.

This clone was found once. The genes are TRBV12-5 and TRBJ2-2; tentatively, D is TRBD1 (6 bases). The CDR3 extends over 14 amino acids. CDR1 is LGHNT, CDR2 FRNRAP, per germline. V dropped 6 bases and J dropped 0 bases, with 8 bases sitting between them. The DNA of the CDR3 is TGTGCTAGTGGCCGGGACACGAACACCGGGGAGCTGTTTTTT. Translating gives CASGRDTNTGELFF. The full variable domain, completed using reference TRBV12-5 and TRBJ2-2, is DARVTQTPRHKVTEMGQEVTMRCQPILGHNTVFWYRQTMMQGLELLAYFRNRAPLDDSGMPKDRFSAEMPDATLATLKIQPSEPRDSAVYFCASGRDTNTGELFFGEGSRLTVL.

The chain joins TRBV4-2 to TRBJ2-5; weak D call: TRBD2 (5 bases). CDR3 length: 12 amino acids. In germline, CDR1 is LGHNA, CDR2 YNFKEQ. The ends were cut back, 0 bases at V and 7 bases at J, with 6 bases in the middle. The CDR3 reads CASSQDRGTQYF. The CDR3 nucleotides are TGTGCCAGCAGCCAAGATCGGGGGACCCAGTACTTC.

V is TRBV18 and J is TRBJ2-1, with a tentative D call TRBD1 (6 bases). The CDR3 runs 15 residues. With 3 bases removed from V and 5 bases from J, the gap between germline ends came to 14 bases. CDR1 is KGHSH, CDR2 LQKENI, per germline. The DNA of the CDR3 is TGTGCCAGCTCACCCCTGACAGGTAACGACAATGAGCAGTTCTTC. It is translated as CASSPLTGNDNEQFF.

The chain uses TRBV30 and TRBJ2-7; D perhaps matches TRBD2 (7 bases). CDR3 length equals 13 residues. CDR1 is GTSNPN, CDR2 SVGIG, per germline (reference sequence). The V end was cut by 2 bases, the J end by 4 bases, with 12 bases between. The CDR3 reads CAWSSGGPYEQYF. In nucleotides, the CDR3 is TGTGCCTGGAGTTCGGGGGGCCCTTACGAGCAGTACTTC. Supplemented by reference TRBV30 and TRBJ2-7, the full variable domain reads SQTIHQWPATLVQPVGSPLSLECTVEGTSNPNLYWYRQAAGRGLQLLFYSVGIGQISSEVPQNLSASRPQDRQFILSSKKLLLSDSGFYLCAWSSGGPYEQYFGPGTRLTVT.

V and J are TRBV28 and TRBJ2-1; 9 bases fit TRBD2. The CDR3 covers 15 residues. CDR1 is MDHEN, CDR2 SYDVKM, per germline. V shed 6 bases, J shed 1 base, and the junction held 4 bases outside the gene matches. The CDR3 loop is CASSYLAGSYNEQFF. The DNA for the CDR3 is TGTGCCAGCAGCTACCTAGCGGGATCCTACAATGAGCAGTTCTTC.

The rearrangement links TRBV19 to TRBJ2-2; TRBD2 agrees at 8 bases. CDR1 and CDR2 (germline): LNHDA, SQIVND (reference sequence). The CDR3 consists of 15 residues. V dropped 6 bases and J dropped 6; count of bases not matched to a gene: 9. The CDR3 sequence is CASRGSGSLPGELFF. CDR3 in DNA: TGTGCCAGTAGAGGGAGCGGGAGCCTCCCCGGGGAGCTGTTTTTT.

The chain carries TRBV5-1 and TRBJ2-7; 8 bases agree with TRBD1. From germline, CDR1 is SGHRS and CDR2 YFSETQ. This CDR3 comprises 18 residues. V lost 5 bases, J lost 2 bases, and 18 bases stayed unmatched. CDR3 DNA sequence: TGCGCCAGCAGTAGGGTCGGTAGGCGGGACAGGAATCCCTACGAGCAGTACTTC. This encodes CASSRVGRRDRNPYEQYF. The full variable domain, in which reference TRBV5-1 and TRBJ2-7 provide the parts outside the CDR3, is KAGVTQTPRYLIKTRGQQVTLSCSPISGHRSVSWYQQTPGQGLQFLFEYFSETQRNKGNFPGRFSGRQFSNSRSEMNVSTLELGDSALYLCASSRVGRRDRNPYEQYFGPGTRLTVT.

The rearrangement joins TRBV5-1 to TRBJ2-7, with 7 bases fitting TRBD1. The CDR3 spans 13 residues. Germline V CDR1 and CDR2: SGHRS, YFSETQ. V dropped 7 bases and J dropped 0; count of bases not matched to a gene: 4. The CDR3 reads CASGRDSSYEQYF. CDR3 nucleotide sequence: TGCGCCAGCGGCCGGGACAGCTCCTACGAGCAGTACTTC.

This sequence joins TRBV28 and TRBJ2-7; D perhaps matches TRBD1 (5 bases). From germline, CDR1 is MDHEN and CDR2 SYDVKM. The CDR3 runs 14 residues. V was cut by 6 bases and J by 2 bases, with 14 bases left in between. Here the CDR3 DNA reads TGTGCCAGCAGCCTCCAGGGCCGTACCTACGAGCAGTACTTC. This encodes CASSLQGRTYEQYF. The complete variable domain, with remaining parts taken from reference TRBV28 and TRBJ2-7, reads DVKVTQSSRYLVKRTGEKVFLECVQDMDHENMFWYRQDPGLGLRLIYFSYDVKMKEKGDIPEGYSVSREKKERFSLILESASTNQTSMYLCASSLQGRTYEQYFGPGTRLTVT.

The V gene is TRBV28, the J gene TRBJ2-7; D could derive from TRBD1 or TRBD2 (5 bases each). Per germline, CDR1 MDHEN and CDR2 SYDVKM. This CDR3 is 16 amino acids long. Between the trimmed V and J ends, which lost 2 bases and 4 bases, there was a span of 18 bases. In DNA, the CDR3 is TGTGCCAGCAGTTTAATGGCCTGGGGGAGTAGGTACGAGCAGTACTTC. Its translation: CASSLMAWGSRYEQYF.

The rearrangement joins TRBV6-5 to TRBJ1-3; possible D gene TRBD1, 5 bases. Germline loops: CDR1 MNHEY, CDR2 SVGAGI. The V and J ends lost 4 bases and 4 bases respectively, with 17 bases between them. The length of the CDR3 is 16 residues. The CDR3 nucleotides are TGTGCCAGCAGTTTGGGACTCCTTGGCTCAGGAAACACCATATATTTT. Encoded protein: CASSLGLLGSGNTIYF.

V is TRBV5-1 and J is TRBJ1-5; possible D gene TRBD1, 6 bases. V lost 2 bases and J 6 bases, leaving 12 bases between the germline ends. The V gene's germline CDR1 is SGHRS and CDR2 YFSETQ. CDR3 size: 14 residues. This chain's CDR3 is CASSLRGGTQPQHF. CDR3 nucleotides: TGCGCCAGCAGCTTAAGGGGGGGGACTCAGCCCCAGCATTTT.

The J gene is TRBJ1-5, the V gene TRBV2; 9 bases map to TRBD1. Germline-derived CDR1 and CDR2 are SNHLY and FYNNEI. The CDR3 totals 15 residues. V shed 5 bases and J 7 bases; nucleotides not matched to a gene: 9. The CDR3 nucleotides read TGTGCCAGCAGTACCGGGACAGGGTTTGGGCAGCCCCAGCATTTT. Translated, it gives CASSTGTGFGQPQHF.